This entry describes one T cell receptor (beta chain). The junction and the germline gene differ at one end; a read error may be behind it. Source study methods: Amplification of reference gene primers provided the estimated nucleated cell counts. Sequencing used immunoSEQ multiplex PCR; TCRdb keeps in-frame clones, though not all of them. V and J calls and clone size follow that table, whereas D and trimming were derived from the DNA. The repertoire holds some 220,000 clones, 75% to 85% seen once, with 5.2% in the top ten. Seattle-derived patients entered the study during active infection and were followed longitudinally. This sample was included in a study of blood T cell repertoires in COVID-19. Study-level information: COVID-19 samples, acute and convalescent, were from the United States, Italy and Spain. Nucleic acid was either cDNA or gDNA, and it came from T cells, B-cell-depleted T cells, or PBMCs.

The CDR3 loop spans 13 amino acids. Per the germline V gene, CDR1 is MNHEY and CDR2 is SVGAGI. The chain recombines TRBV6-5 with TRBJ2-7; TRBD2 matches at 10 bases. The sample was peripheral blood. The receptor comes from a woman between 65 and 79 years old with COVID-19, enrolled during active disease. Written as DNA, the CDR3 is TGTGCCAGCAGTTACCGCCCTGGACTAGCGGAGTCCTTC. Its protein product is CASSYRPGLAESF.